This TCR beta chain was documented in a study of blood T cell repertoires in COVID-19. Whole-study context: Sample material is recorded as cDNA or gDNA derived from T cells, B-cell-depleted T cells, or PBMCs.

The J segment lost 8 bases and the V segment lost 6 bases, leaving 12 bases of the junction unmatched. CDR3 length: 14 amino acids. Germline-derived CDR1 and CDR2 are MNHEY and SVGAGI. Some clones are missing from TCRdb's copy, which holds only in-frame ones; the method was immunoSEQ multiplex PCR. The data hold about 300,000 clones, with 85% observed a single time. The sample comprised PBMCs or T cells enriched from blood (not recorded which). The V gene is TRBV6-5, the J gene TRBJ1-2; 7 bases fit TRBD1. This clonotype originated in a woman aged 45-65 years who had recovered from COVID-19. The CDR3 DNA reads TGTGCCAGCAGGCCCACAGGGGAGAGGTCGGGCTACACCTTC. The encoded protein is CASRPTGERSGYTF.